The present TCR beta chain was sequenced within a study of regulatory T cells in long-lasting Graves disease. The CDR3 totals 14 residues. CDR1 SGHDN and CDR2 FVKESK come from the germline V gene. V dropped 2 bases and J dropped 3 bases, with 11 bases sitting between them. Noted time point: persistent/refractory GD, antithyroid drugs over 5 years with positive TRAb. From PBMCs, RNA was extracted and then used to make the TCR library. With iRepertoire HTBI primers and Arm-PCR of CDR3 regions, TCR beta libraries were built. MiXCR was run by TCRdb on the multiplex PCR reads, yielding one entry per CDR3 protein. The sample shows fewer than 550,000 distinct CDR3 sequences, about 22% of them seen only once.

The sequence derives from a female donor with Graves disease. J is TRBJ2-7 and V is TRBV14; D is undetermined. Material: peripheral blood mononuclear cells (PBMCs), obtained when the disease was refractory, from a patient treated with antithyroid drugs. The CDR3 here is CASSQSARYYEQYF. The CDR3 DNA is TGTGCCAGCAGCCAATCAGCACGTTACTACGAGCAGTACTTC.